A single sample is the source of the 10 T cell receptor beta chains below, sequenced in a study of cytotoxic CD8 clonotypes in ibrutinib-treated CLL. Sequencing used immunoSEQ multiplex PCR; TCRdb keeps in-frame clones, though not all of them. The table includes about 160,000 clones, roughly 80% detected once. The specimen was PBMCs, collected after 12 months of ibrutinib treatment. The receptors were gathered from a human donor with chronic lymphocytic leukemia.

This chain joins TRBV11-3 and TRBJ2-2, with 7 bases matching TRBD1. With V trimmed by 5 bases and J by 9 bases, 9 bases remained unmatched. Germline V gives CDR1 SGHNT, CDR2 YENEEA. The length of the CDR3 is 14 residues. In nucleotides, the CDR3 is TGTGCCAGCAGCCCGGGACAGCACGAGCGGGAGCTGTTTTTT. Translating gives CASSPGQHERELFF.

This clone was found a few times. V and J are TRBV28 and TRBJ1-2; D not resolved. This CDR3 region has 14 residues. V lost 7 bases and J lost 2, with 14 bases in between. Germline CDR1 MDHEN, CDR2 SYDVKM. The CDR3 bases are TGTGCCAGCAATCCCCTAAACATGAACTATGGCTACACCTTC. Its protein is CASNPLNMNYGYTF.

The chain carries TRBV7-3 and TRBJ2-5; either TRBD1 or TRBD2 may fit D (7 bases each). The CDR3 has 16 amino acids. The V gene's germline CDR1 is SGHTA and CDR2 FQGTGA. The germline V and J ends were trimmed by 2 bases and 2 bases, with 15 bases remaining between them. CDR3 loop: CASSLLPGGGQETQYF. CDR3 DNA sequence: TGTGCCAGCAGCTTACTTCCAGGGGGGGGTCAAGAGACCCAGTACTTC. Full variable domain (remainder filled in from reference TRBV7-3 and TRBJ2-5): GAGVSQTPSNKVTEKGKYVELRCDPISGHTALYWYRQSLGQGPEFLIYFQGTGAADDSGLPNDRFFAVRPEGSVSTLKIQRTERGDSAVYLCASSLLPGGGQETQYFGPGTRLLVL.

This chain links TRBV5-6 with TRBJ1-2, with 11 bases fitting TRBD1. V was pared by 1 base and J by 5 bases, with 4 bases of the junction left unmatched. From germline, CDR1 is SGHDT and CDR2 YYEEEE. The CDR3 totals 15 residues. The CDR3 sequence is CASSLRGQGVYGYTF. The DNA for the CDR3 is TGTGCCAGCAGCTTGAGGGGACAGGGGGTTTATGGCTACACCTTC.

The rearrangement links TRBV4-2 to TRBJ2-5; D is possibly TRBD1 (5 bases). Germline CDR1 is LGHNA and CDR2 is YNFKEQ. This CDR3 spans 13 amino acids. The V end was cut by 5 bases, the J end by 2 bases, with 9 bases between. CDR3 sequence (DNA): TGTGCCAGCAGCGTGACAGAGCAAGAGACCCAGTACTTC. It is translated as CASSVTEQETQYF.

V usage is TRBV4-2 and J usage is TRBJ1-5, with 9 nucleotides matching TRBD1. The CDR3 is made up of 17 amino acids. Germline lookup yields CDR1 LGHNA and CDR2 YNFKEQ. After removal of 2 bases from V and 6 bases from J, the junction contained 11 bases not matched to a gene. The CDR3 DNA follows: TGTGCCAGCAGCCAACCCAGAGGGACAGGGTCGAGTCAGCCCCAGCATTTT. It yields the protein CASSQPRGTGSSQPQHF.

The CDR3 spells CASSWTGIETQYF. DNA for the CDR3: TGTGCCAGTAGTTGGACAGGGATAGAGACCCAGTACTTC. The chain is built from TRBV19 and TRBJ2-5; 8 nucleotides line up with TRBD1. The CDR3 covers 13 residues. From germline, CDR1 is LNHDA and CDR2 SQIVND (reference sequence). The V gene end was trimmed by 5 bases and the J gene end by 4 bases; junction bases not matched to a gene: 3.

This clone was counted only a few times. The chain recombines TRBV5-1 with TRBJ2-2; tentative D call: TRBD1 (5 bases). In germline, CDR1 is SGHRS, CDR2 YFSETQ. The length of the CDR3 is 15 residues. Trimming stripped 4 bases from V and 1 base from J, with 11 bases between. CDR3 region: CASSRRTGNTGELFF. The CDR3 nucleotides read TGCGCCAGCAGCCGTCGAACAGGGAACACCGGGGAGCTGTTTTTT.

The rearrangement links TRBV10-3 to TRBJ1-1; D is unclear. This CDR3 contains 12 residues. CDR1 and CDR2 (germline): ENHRY, SYGVKD. Deletions cut 0 bases from V and 6 bases from J, with 5 bases between. CDR3 sequence (DNA): TGTGCCATCAGTGAGTCGAGGGCTGAAGCTTTCTTT. Translation: CAISESRAEAFF.

This clone showed up just a few times. The V gene is TRBV10-3, the J gene TRBJ1-2; 7 positions match TRBD1. The V segment lost 5 bases and the J segment 7 bases; nucleotides outside the gene matches: 10. This CDR3 contains 14 residues. Germline assignment: CDR1 ENHRY and CDR2 SYGVKD. The CDR3 here is CAISSKTGVGGYTF. DNA for the CDR3: TGTGCCATCAGTTCCAAAACAGGGGTTGGTGGCTACACCTTC.